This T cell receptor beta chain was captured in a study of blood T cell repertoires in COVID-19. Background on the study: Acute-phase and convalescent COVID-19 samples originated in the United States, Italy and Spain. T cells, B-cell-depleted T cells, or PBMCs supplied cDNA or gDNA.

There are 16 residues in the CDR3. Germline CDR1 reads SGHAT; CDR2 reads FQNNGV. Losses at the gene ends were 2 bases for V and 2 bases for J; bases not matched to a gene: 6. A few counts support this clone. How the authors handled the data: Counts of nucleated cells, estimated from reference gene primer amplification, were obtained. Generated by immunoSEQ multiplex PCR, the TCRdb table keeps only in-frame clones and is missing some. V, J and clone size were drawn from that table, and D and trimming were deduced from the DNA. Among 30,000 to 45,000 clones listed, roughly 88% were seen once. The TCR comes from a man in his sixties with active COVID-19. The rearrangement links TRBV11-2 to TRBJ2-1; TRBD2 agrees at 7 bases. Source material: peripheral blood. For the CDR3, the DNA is TGTGCCAGCAGCTTACGGCGGGAGTTACCCTACAATGAGCAGTTCTTC. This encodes CASSLRRELPYNEQFF.